These T cell receptor beta chains were read from a single sample in a study of tissue T cells after allogeneic stem cell transplantation. Libraries were prepared by immunoSEQ multiplex PCR; TCRdb keeps only in-frame clonotypes and omits some of them. The table records about 1,400 clones, 65% to 90% of them present only once. The specimen comprised esophageal tissue, sampled at autopsy. These receptors all stem from a male patient aged 35-70 years with steroid-refractory graft-versus-host disease after an allogeneic stem cell transplant. A share of the T cells may be of graft donor origin. Each CDR3 is given with its conserved first and last residue. The D gene is left open where the match is weak. Size values are once, few and many counts, or a class for expanded clones, and some rows have none.

CASKSSSEAFF,TGTGCCAGCAAGAGCTCTTCTGAAGCTTTCTTT,TRBV7-9,11,TRBJ1-1,-,-
CSVTFPGGTEAFF,TGCAGCGTCACATTCCCCGGGGGGACTGAAGCTTTCTTT,TRBV29-1,13,TRBJ1-1,few,-
CASITIRDLPYGYTF,TGTGCCAGCATTACCATCAGGGATTTACCCTATGGCTACACCTTC,TRBV6-5,15,TRBJ1-2,-,-
CASSSPLLAGGRETQYF,TGTGCCAGCAGTTCTCCACTTCTAGCGGGGGGGCGAGAGACCCAGTACTTC,TRBV28,17,TRBJ2-5,-,TRBD2
CASSSQGVGNTEAFF,TGTGCCAGCAGTTCCCAGGGGGTTGGGAACACTGAAGCTTTCTTT,TRBV6-2/TRBV6-3,15,TRBJ1-1,-,TRBD1